The clone carrying this TCR beta chain was found a few times. Antigen specificity is unknown. Profiled with immunoSEQ multiplex PCR; TCRdb holds only in-frame clones, not every one. This table has 65,000 to 95,000 clones, around 82% appearing once. These data originate in a study of T cells in localized non-small cell lung cancer. Study-level points and caveats: Only one tumor region went through sequencing, so heterogeneity may still be there. Longer survival (overall) was linked to higher T cell density in blood. Appearances in adjacent lung were noted for a median approximately 50 of the top 100 tumor clones. Clonality peaked in uninvolved adjacent lung rather than tumor.

This specimen was PBMCs, taken before any cancer treatment. This clonotype originated in a man between 40 and 70 years old with stage II squamous cell lung carcinoma.

The DNA of the CDR3 is TGTGCCAGCAGTGAAGCTATGGCGTCAGGGGCCCGAAGGAATGGCTACACCTTC. Protein sequence: CASSEAMASGARRNGYTF. The V and J genes are TRBV6-1 and TRBJ1-2; D is possibly TRBD1 (6 bases). The V and J ends lost 0 bases and 6 bases respectively, with 23 bases between them. This CDR3 is 18 amino acids long. Germline CDR1 MNHNS, CDR2 SASEGT.